This T cell receptor beta chain derives from a study of blood T cell repertoires in COVID-19. Study information: Samples of COVID-19 (acute and convalescent) were obtained from the United States, Italy and Spain. Nucleic acid was either cDNA or gDNA, and it came from T cells, B-cell-depleted T cells, or PBMCs.

The CDR3 length is 14 residues. As processed by the authors: Nucleated cell number was recorded as an estimate derived from reference gene primer amplification. Sequenced by immunoSEQ multiplex PCR; TCRdb stores in-frame clones only, minus some. The DNA gave D and trimming, while V, J and clone size come from that table. The sample lists about 250,000 clones, 85% to 90% seen once, with 1.3% to 1.5% in the top ten. Sequenced material: peripheral blood. V gene TRBV12-1 combines with J gene TRBJ2-6; the table names TRBD1, a call not compared with the DNA. TRBV12-1 is described as a pseudogene. The TCR was taken from a man at least 80 years old with acute or convalescent COVID-19. CDR3 bases: TGTGCCAGCAGCTTTGGGGGACAGGAAGACGTCCTGACTTTC. This encodes CASSFGGQEDVLTF.